This T cell receptor (beta chain) comes out of a study of T cell repertoires in cytomegalovirus infection. Looking at the study overall: CMV infection together with matching HLA type was indicated by public TCR beta signatures.

Germline loops: CDR1 SQVTM, CDR2 ANQGSEA. Trimming cost V 2 bases and J 2 bases; bases outside gene matches: 17. CDR3 length equals 19 residues. TCRdb re-called the reads with MiXCR, one entry per CDR3 protein. Among fewer than 700,000 distinct CDR3 sequences listed, about 24% were seen once. This clonotype has just one count. This rearrangement joins TRBV29-1 to TRBJ2-5; 10 bases map to TRBD2. This TCR derives from a human donor in good health (CMV status not recorded). Some clones in this sample may be carry-over from other donors' samples. Sequences were obtained from CD8+ T cells from PBMCs. CDR3 nucleotides: TGCAGCGTTGAAATTCAAGGACTAGCGGCCAAGCCTCTACAAGAGACCCAGTACTTC. This translates into CSVEIQGLAAKPLQETQYF.